This TCR beta chain was sequenced for a study of early T cells in non-severe SARS-CoV-2 infection. Study in general: RNA in bulk from unsorted whole blood was sequenced, and chains were unpaired. The study's findings and limits: VDJdb matching skewed toward anti-spike CD8 responses, missing private and CD4 specificities.

Deletions cut 5 bases from V and 6 bases from J, with 14 bases between. The germline V gene encodes CDR1 SGHVS and CDR2 FQNEAQ. The CDR3 is 13 residues long. In the library, individual cDNA molecules carried attached unique molecular identifiers. Using its own MiXCR run on the 5' RACE reads, TCRdb lists one record per CDR3 protein. The sample holds about 77,000 distinct CDR3 sequences, around 17% seen once. This clonotype appeared a few times. Its antigen is not identified. The TCR was taken from an adult who was a healthcare worker with PCR-confirmed SARS-CoV-2 infection or an uninfected control (not recorded which). Sample: whole blood. V usage is TRBV7-8 and J usage is TRBJ2-7; D is ambiguous. The CDR3 DNA reads as TGTGCCAGCAGCCCGTGGGGATTAGGCGAGCAGTACTTC. Amino acids: CASSPWGLGEQYF.